This is a list of T cell receptor beta chains from one sample in a study of technical replicates of blood from four donors. Assay used: immunoSEQ multiplex PCR; TCRdb lists only in-frame clones, some missing. The table records around 50,000 clones, 92% of them present only once. Sequenced input: PBMCs. The receptor set was obtained from a human donor in good health. Some clones in this sample may be carry-over from other donors' samples. Both conserved end residues are trimmed from each CDR3. The order of the fields is CDR3 length, V gene, J gene, CDR3 protein.

length: 15
V: TRBV4-1
J: TRBJ2-2
CDR3: ASSQQRLAGTTGELF

length: 11
V: TRBV11-2
J: TRBJ2-4
CDR3: ASSRGGPDIQY

length: 11
V: TRBV14
J: TRBJ2-7
CDR3: ASSASGTYEQY

length: 13
V: TRBV6-6
J: TRBJ1-5
CDR3: ASSTDSPANQPQH

length: 12
V: TRBV5-8
J: TRBJ1-2
CDR3: ASSRDRGAYGYT

length: 13
V: TRBV4-1
J: TRBJ2-7
CDR3: ASSQDPGTDYEQY

length: 12
V: TRBV7-3
J: TRBJ2-3
CDR3: ASSFSGYTDTQY

length: 9
V: TRBV30
J: TRBJ2-7
CDR3: AWRRSYEQY

length: 11
V: TRBV7-2
J: TRBJ1-2
CDR3: ASSEGVNYGYT

length: 14
V: TRBV29-1
J: TRBJ2-1
CDR3: SVEQLRSRGYNEQF

length: 12
V: TRBV11-2
J: TRBJ2-7
CDR3: ASSPTSGGAVQY

length: 12
V: TRBV7-2
J: TRBJ1-5
CDR3: ASSSDRAAQPQH

length: 13
V: TRBV6-6
J: TRBJ1-1
CDR3: ASSVLGGGHTEAF

length: 13
V: TRBV5-5
J: TRBJ2-2
CDR3: ASSIRTGLAGELF

length: 13
V: TRBV13
J: TRBJ2-7
CDR3: ASSPGTSGTYEQY

length: 13
V: TRBV9
J: TRBJ2-5
CDR3: ASSPRLARGETQY

length: 11
V: TRBV19
J: TRBJ2-2
CDR3: ATRTGFTGELF

length: 15
V: TRBV5-4
J: TRBJ1-2
CDR3: ASSATGGEGWNYGYT

length: 12
V: TRBV27
J: TRBJ1-4
CDR3: ASSSFSTGGKLF

length: 14
V: TRBV4-3
J: TRBJ1-2
CDR3: ASSQDWTGVAYGYT

length: 12
V: TRBV7-2
J: TRBJ2-1
CDR3: ASSTRLRDTEQF

length: 13
V: TRBV7-9
J: TRBJ1-2
CDR3: ASSPETGPNYGYT

length: 15
V: TRBV7-9
J: TRBJ2-4
CDR3: ASSLSGLAGAKNIQY

length: 13
V: TRBV18
J: TRBJ1-3
CDR3: ASSPVETGSNTIY

length: 10
V: TRBV14
J: TRBJ1-1
CDR3: ASSQDGGEAF

length: 13
V: TRBV6-1
J: TRBJ2-7
CDR3: ASSLHFSGSYEQY

length: 10
V: TRBV7-6
J: TRBJ2-1
CDR3: ASSSTRGEQF

length: 16
V: TRBV11-3
J: TRBJ1-5
CDR3: ASNTRRDRGRSGQPQH

length: 13
V: TRBV25-1
J: TRBJ2-7
CDR3: ASTYHAATGYEQY

length: 14
V: TRBV11-2
J: TRBJ2-5
CDR3: ASSGTSGRYGETQY

length: 11
V: TRBV30
J: TRBJ1-2
CDR3: AWNRGLGYGYT

length: 12
V: TRBV30
J: TRBJ2-1
CDR3: AWRTSGRKGEQF

length: 15
V: TRBV5-6
J: TRBJ2-7
CDR3: ASSRTSGTSGIMEQY

length: 13
V: TRBV6-5
J: TRBJ1-2
CDR3: ASSYSSGGVYGYT

length: 13
V: TRBV12-2
J: TRBJ1-1
CDR3: ASRLAVSGNTEAF

length: 14
V: TRBV7-8
J: TRBJ1-5
CDR3: ASSWRGYVGNQPQH

length: 12
V: TRBV29-1
J: TRBJ2-3
CDR3: SVEKRGNTDTQY